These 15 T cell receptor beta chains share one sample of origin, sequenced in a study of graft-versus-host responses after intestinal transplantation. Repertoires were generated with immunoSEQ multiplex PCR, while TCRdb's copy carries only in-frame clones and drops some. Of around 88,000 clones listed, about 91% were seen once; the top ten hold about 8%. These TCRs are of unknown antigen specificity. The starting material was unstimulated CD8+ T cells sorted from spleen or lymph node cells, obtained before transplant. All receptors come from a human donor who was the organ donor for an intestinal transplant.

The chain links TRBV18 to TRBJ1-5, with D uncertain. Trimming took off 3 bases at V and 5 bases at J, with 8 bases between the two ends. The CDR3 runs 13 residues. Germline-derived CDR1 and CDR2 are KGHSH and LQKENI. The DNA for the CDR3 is TGTGCCAGCTCACCTGGAGGCGATCAGCCCCAGCATTTT. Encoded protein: CASSPGGDQPQHF.

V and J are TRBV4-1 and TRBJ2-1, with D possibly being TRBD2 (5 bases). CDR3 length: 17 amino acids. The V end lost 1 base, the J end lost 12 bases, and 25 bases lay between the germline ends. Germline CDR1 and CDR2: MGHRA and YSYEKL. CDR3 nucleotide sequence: TGCGCCAGCAGCCAAGCCCCACTAGAAGGTAGTGGTATAGGGCAGTTCTTC. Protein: CASSQAPLEGSGIGQFF.

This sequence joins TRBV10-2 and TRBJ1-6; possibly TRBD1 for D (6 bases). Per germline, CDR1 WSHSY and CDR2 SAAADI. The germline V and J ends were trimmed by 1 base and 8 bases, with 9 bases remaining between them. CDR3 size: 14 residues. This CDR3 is CASSEFGGDSPLHF. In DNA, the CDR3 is TGCGCCAGCAGTGAGTTTGGGGGCGATTCACCCCTCCACTTT.

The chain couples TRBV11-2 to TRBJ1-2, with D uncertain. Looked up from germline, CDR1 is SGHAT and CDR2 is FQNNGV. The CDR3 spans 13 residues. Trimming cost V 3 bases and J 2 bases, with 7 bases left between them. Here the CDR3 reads CASSFGQNYGYTF. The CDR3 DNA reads TGTGCCAGCAGCTTCGGTCAGAACTATGGCTACACCTTC.

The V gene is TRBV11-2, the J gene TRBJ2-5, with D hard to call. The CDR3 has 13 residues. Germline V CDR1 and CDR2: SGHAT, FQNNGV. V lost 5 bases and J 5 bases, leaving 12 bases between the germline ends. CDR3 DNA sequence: TGTGCCAGCAGCCTCCGGTTTGTGGAGACCCAGTACTTC. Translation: CASSLRFVETQYF. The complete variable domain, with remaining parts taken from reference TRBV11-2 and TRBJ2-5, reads EAGVAQSPRYKIIEKRQSVAFWCNPISGHATLYWYQQILGQGPKLLIQFQNNGVVDDSQLPKDRFSAERLKGVDSTLKIQPAKLEDSAVYLCASSLRFVETQYFGPGTRLLVL.

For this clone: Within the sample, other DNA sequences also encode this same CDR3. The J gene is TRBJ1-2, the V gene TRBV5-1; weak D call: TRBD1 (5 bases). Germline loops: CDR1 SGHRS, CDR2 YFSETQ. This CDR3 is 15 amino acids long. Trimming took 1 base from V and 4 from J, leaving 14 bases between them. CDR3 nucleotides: TGCGCCAGCAGCTTGTATGAGGGACGGTCCTATGGCTACACCTTC. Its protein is CASSLYEGRSYGYTF.

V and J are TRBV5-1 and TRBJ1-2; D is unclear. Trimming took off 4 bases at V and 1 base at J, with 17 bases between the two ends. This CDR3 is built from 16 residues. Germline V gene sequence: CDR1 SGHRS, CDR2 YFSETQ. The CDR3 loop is CASSDRRDSINYGYTF. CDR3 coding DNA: TGCGCCAGCAGCGATCGACGTGACTCTATTAACTATGGCTACACCTTC.

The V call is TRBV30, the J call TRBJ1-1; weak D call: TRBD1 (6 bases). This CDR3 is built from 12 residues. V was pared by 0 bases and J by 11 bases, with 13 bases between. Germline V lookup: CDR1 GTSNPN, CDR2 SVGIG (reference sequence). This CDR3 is CAWSVTGAVAFF. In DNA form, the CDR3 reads TGTGCCTGGAGTGTAACGGGGGCGGTCGCTTTCTTT.

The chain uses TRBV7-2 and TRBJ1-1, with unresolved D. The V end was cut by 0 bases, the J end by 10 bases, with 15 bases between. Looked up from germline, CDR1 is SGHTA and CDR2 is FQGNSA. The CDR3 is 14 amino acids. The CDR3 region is CASSLALNLAVAFF. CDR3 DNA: TGTGCCAGCAGCTTAGCGCTAAATCTGGCAGTAGCTTTCTTT.

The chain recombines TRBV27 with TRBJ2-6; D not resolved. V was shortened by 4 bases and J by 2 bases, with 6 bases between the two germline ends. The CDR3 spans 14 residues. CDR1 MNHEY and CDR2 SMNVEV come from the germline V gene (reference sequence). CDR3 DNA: TGTGCCAGCAGTTCCGTAACTGGGGCCAACGTCCTGACTTTC. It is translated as CASSSVTGANVLTF.

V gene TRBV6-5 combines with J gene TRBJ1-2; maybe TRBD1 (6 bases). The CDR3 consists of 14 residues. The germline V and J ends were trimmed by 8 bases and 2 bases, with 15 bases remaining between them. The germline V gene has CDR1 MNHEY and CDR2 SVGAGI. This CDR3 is CASAPGVRNYGYTF. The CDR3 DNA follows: TGTGCCAGCGCCCCAGGGGTCAGAAACTATGGCTACACCTTC.

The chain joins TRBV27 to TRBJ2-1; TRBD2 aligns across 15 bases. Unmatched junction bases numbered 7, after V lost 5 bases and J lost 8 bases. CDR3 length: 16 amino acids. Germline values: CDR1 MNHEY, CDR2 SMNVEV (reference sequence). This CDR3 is CASSLGTSGGRDEQFF. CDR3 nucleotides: TGTGCCAGCAGTCTCGGGACTAGCGGGGGGCGGGATGAGCAGTTCTTC.

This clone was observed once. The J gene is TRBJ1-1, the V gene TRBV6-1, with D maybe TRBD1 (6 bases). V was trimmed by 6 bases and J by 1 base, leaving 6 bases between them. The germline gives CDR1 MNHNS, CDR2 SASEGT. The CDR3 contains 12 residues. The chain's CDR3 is CASSRGNTEAFF. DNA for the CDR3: TGTGCCAGCAGCAGGGGGAACACTGAAGCTTTCTTT.

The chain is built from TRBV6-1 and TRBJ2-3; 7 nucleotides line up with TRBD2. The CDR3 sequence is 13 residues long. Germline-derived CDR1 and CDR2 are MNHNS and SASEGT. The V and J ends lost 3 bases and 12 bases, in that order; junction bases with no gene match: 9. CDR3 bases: TGTGCCAGCAGTGACTCCGCGGGGGAGAACCAGTATTTT. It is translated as CASSDSAGENQYF.

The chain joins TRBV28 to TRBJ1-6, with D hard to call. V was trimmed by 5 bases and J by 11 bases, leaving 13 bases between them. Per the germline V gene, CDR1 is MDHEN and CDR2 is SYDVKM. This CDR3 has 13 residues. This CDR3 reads CASSPLEGTPLHF. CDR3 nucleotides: TGTGCCAGCAGTCCCCTCGAAGGAACACCCCTCCACTTT.